This T cell receptor (beta chain) originates from a study of blood T cells in healthy people across ages (dated by TCRdb to the mid-2010s). With regard to the full study: In model experiments, roughly one uniquely barcoded TCR beta cDNA molecule per two T cells was captured by template switching. To track age-related changes in TCR beta repertoire diversity, the study relied on deep sequencing normalized with unique cDNA molecular identifiers. The donors were divided into four age groups: young (average around 16 years), middle-aged (approximately 39), aged (approximately 64) and long-lived (around 80). To avoid experimental bias, donors of different ages were randomly spread across the sequencing lanes. Using the same blood draw, the study looked at two additional independent replicas of 1 million unique cDNA reads for two donors, one aged 18 to 30 and the other aged 80 or older. Findings and caveats that apply to the study as a whole: Because profiling used bulk unsorted PBMCs, naive and antigen-experienced compartments could not be compared conclusively. The percentage of naive T cells measured by flow cytometry correlated strongly with observed TCR beta diversity. Donor CMV infection status was unknown, potentially confounding age-related changes in expanded clonotypes. Total diversity estimates from one million sequenced T cells were considered lower bounds and underestimates. As age increased, observed TCR beta diversity per million T cells dropped in a roughly linear way, and a significant reduction was already evident by age about 36. Compared with the aged group, the long-lived group had more naive CD4+ T cells, fewer expanded clones and increased TCR diversity, a pattern suggesting age selection.

The cysteine opens and the phenylalanine closes a CDR3 of 14 amino acids. CDR3 DNA only is kept here, 42 bases in frame from base 1. For CDR1 and CDR2, the germline V gene (reference sequence) lists LGHDT and YNNKEL. Between the V and J ends, shortened by 10 bases and 0 bases respectively, the junction contains 15 bases. The method behind the library was 5' RACE. These reads were obtained on an Illumina HiSeq 2500. A second PCR of roughly 6 to 11 cycles was run with a J-beta primer mix and a sample-barcoded 5' primer. A unique molecular identifier was introduced onto each TCR beta cDNA molecule by a template-switch 5' adaptor carrying 12 random nucleotides. Each sample yielded at least 2.5 million CDR3-containing paired-end reads. The Mint cDNA synthesis kit, primed by a TRBC-specific oligonucleotide, was used to synthesize first-strand cDNA from all RNA. Following uracil-DNA glycosylase treatment, a first 18-cycle PCR with universal primers M1SS and BC2_uni_R was performed on all cDNA. The published analysis was carried out like this. For normalization, 1 million high-quality reads were randomly selected from each sample, with every read carrying a distinct molecular identifier. Instead of being binned into consensus sequences, reads that shared molecular identifiers were thrown out. MiTCR, set to a Q25 quality threshold and the strictest error-elimination algorithm, was used for CDR3 identification, clonotype clustering and error correction. A nonparametric unseen species model with Euler transformation was used to estimate lower-bound total TCR beta diversity. TCRdb reprocessing: public reads trimmed at Q25 with fastp, clones called with MiXCR, in-frame beta chains kept. Each entry merges the rows of one CDR3 protein and shows their most common DNA and genes. TCRdb assigned the V and J calls; the authors' analysis was not used. The sample records 1,300,000 or so distinct CDR3 sequences, around 59% of which are singletons. The ten largest clonotypes hold over 6.5% of the sample.

The approximately 41 donors, aged 6 to 90 years, were systemically healthy Caucasian individuals from Russia. Each donor gave roughly 9.5 milliliters of peripheral blood, collected into EDTA-treated Vacutainer tubes. Ficoll-Paque density-gradient centrifugation was used to isolate PBMCs, with at least 7 million obtained per sample. Total RNA was extracted from PBMCs with Trizol reagent, with at least 6 micrograms obtained per sample. Naive CD45RAhigh/CD27high T cell percentages were measured by flow cytometry on a PBMC aliquot from every donor. About this clonotype itself: No cognate antigen has been identified for it. It has no much larger one-base neighbor in the sample; base qualities were not kept.

Material: blood. The rearranged segments are TRBV3-1 and TRBJ1-1; no D gene is confidently identified. The sequence was collected from a man between 18 and 35 years old in good health. The nucleotide sequence reads as follows: TGTGCCACCCGCCCGGAGGGTATGAACACTGAAGCTTTCTTT. Translated, this gives CATRPEGMNTEAFF. Beyond the CDR3, the reference TRBV3-1 and TRBJ1-1 genes provide the residues; the full variable domain reads: DTAVSQTPKYLVTQMGNDKSIKCEQNLGHDTMYWYKQDSKKFLKIMFSYNNKELIINETVPNRFSPKSPDKAHLNLHINSLELGDSAVYFCATRPEGMNTEAFFGQGTRLTVV.